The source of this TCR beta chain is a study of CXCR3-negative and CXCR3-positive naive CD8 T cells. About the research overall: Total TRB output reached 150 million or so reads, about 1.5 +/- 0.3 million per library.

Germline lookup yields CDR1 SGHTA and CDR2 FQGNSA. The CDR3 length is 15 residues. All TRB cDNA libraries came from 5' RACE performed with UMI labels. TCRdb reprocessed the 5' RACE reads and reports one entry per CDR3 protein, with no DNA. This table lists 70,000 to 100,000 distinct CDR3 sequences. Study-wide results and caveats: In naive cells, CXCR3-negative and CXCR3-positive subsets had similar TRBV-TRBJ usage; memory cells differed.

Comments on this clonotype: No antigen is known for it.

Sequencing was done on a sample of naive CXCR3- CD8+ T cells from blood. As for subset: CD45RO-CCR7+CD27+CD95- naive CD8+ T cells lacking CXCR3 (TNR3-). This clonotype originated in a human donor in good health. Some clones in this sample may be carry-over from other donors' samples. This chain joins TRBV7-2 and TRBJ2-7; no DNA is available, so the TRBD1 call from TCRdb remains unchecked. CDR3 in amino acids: CASSLAGTGDYEQYF. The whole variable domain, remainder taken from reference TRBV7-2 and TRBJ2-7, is GAGVSQSPSNKVTEKGKDVELRCDPISGHTALYWYRQSLGQGLEFLIYFQGNSAPDKSGLPSDRFSAERTGGSVSTLTIQRTQQEDSAVYLCASSLAGTGDYEQYFGPGTRLTVT.